This is a list of T cell receptor beta chains from one sample in a study of T-cell reconstitution after alpha-beta-depleted transplantation in children. In TCRdb, the PCR reads were re-called with MiXCR into one record per CDR3 protein. The data show around 190,000 distinct CDR3 sequences, 6.6% seen once. The source was PBMCs, collected before TCRalphabeta/CD19-depleted stem cell transplant. All receptors come from a boy aged 2 to 9 with acute lymphoblastic leukemia, due to receive a stem cell transplant. Each CDR3 is given with its conserved first and last residue. A D gene is named only where the DNA matches it firmly. A row's size may be missing; if present it is once, few, many or a size class.

size | D | J | V | CDR3 | DNA
many | - | TRBJ2-7 | TRBV27 | CASSSGLEQYF | TGTGCCAGCAGTTCGGGCCTCGAGCAGTACTTC
few | - | TRBJ1-2 | TRBV28 | CASSFQVKGYTF | TGTGCCAGCAGTTTCCAGGTTAAAGGCTACACCTTC
- | - | TRBJ2-2 | TRBV7-2 | CASSWSGGTNTGELFF | TGTGCCAGCAGCTGGAGTGGTGGTACTAACACCGGGGAGCTGTTTTTT
many | TRBD2 | TRBJ2-2 | TRBV12-3/TRBV12-4 | CASSLGTSGGTGELFF | TGTGCCAGCAGTTTAGGGACTAGCGGGGGCACCGGGGAGCTGTTTTTT
many | TRBD1 | TRBJ2-3 | TRBV10-3 | CAIREQGAYTDTQYF | TGTGCCATCAGAGAACAGGGGGCGTATACAGATACGCAGTATTTT
many | - | TRBJ2-3 | TRBV7-8 | CASTPEALRRDTQYF | TGTGCCAGCACCCCCGAAGCCCTAAGAAGGGATACGCAGTATTTT
few | - | TRBJ2-2 | TRBV24-1 | CATSDVRSTGELFF | TGTGCCACCAGTGATGTGCGATCCACCGGGGAGCTGTTTTTT
many | TRBD1 | TRBJ2-2 | TRBV18 | CASSRDRANTGELFF | TGTGCCAGCTCACGGGACAGGGCGAACACCGGGGAGCTGTTTTTT
- | - | TRBJ1-1 | TRBV2 | CASGRVWAFF | TGTGCCAGCGGGAGGGTTTGGGCTTTCTTT
many | - | TRBJ2-1 | TRBV28 | CASTMLGGSYNEQFF | TGTGCCAGCACCATGCTGGGGGGCTCCTACAATGAGCAGTTCTTC
many | - | TRBJ1-1 | TRBV25-1 | CASGPMNTEAFF | TGTGCCAGTGGACCCATGAACACTGAAGCTTTCTTT